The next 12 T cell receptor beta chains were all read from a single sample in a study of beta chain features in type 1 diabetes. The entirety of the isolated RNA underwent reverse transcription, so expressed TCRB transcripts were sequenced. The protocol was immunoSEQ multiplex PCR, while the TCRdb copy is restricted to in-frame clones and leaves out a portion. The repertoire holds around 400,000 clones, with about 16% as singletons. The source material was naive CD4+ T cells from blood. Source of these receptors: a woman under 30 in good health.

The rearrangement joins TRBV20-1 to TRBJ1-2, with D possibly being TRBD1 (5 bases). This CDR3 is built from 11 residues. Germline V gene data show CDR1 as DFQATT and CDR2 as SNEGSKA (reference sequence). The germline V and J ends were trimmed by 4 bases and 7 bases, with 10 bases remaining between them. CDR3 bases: TGCAGTGCTACAGGGTTGTCTGGCTACACCTTC. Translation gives CSATGLSGYTF.

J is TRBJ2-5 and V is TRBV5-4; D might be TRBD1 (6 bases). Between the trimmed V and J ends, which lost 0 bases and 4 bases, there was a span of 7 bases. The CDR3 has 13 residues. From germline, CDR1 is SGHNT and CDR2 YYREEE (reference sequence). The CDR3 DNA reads TGTGCCAGCAGCTTGGTCAGGGGAGAGACCCAGTACTTC. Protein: CASSLVRGETQYF.

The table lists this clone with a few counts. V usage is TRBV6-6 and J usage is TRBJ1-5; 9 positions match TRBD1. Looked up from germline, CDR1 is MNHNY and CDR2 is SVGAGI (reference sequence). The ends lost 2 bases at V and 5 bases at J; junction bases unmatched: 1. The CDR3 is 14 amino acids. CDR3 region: CASSYGDRDQPQHF. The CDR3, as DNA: TGTGCCAGCAGTTACGGGGACAGGGATCAGCCCCAGCATTTT.

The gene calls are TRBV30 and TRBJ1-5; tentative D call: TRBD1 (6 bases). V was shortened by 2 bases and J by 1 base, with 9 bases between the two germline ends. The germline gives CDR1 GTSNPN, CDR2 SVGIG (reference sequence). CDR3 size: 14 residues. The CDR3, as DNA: TGTGCCTGGAGTCTGGGGGCGAGCAATCAGCCCCAGCATTTT. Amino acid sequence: CAWSLGASNQPQHF.

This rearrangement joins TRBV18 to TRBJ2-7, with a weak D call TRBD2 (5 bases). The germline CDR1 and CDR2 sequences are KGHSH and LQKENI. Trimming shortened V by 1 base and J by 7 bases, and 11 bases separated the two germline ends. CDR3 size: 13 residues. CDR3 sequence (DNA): TGTGCCAGCTCACCACGGGGAGCTGGGGAGCAGTACTTC. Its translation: CASSPRGAGEQYF.

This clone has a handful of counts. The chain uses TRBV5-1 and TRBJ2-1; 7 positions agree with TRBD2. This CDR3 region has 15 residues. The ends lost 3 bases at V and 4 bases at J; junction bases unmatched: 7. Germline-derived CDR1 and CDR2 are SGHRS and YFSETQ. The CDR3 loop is CASSSGLTPYNEQFF. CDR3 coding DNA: TGCGCCAGCAGCTCGGGACTAACCCCTTACAATGAGCAGTTCTTC.

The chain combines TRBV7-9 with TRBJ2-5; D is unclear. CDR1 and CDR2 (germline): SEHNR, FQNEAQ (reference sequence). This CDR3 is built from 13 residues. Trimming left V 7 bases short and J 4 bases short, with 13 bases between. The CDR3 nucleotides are TGTGCCAGCATCCCCCCTTCGAGAGAGACCCAGTACTTC. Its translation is CASIPPSRETQYF.

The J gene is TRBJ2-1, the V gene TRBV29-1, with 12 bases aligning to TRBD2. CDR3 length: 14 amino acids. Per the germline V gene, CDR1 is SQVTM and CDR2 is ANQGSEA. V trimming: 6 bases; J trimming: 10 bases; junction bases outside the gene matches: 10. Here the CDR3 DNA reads TGCAGCGTCGGGCTAGCGGGAGGGCCTCGGGAGCAGTTCTTC. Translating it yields CSVGLAGGPREQFF.

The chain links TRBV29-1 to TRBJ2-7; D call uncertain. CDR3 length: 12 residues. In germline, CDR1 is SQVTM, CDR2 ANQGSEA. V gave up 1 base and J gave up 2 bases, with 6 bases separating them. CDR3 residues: CSVEGSAYEQYF. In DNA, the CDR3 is TGCAGCGTTGAAGGGTCGGCCTACGAGCAGTACTTC.

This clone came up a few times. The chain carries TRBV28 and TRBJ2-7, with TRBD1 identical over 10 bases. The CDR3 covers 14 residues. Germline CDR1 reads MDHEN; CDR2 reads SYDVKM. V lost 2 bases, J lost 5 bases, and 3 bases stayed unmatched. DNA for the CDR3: TGTGCCAGCAGTTTAGAAGACAGGGGGCACGAGCAGTACTTC. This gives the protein CASSLEDRGHEQYF.

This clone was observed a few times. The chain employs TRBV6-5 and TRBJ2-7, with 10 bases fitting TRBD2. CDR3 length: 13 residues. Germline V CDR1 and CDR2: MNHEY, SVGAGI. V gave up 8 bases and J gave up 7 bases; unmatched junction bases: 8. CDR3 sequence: CASRGSGRREQYF. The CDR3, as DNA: TGTGCCAGCCGGGGTAGCGGGAGGAGGGAGCAGTACTTC.

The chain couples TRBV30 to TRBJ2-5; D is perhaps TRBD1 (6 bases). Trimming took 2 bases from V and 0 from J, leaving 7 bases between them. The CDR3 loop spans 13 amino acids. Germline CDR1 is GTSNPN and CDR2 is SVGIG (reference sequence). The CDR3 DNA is TGTGCCTGGAGTAGGGGGAACCAAGAGACCCAGTACTTC. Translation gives CAWSRGNQETQYF. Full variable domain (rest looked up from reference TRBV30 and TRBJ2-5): SQTIHQWPATLVQPVGSPLSLECTVEGTSNPNLYWYRQAAGRGLQLLFYSVGIGQISSEVPQNLSASRPQDRQFILSSKKLLLSDSGFYLCAWSRGNQETQYFGPGTRLLVL.